Listed below are T cell receptor beta chains from one sample, sequenced in a study of human T cells and chemical hapten exposure. TCRdb used MiXCR to reprocess the RACE reads, holding one entry per CDR3 protein. Of approximately 340,000 distinct CDR3 sequences in the sample, approximately 6.3% are singletons; the top ten hold about 8%. Sequencing was performed on whole blood, taken in connection with sensitization to the hapten diphenylcyclopropenone (DPC). The receptors were gathered from a woman aged 18-35 years with alopecia areata. Some clones in this sample may be carry-over from other donors' samples. CDR3s include the opening cysteine and the closing phenylalanine or tryptophan. Each record gives: V gene, clone size, D gene, J gene, CDR3 DNA, CDR3 protein. The D gene is left open where the match is weak. Some rows have no size entry. The others give once, few or many, or a class for an expanded clone.

>TRBV12-5|.|TRBD2|TRBJ2-3
TGTGCTAGTGGTTTGGTACTAGCGACTATCCCAGATACGCAGTATTTT
CASGLVLATIPDTQYF
>TRBV4-1|few|.|TRBJ1-6
TGCGCCAGCAGCCACAAGTTACGGGATCCGAGCTCCTATAATTCACCCCTCCACTTT
CASSHKLRDPSSYNSPLHF
>TRBV19|.|TRBD1|TRBJ1-4
TGTGCCAGTAGTATCGTGGGACAGGGAAGAGAAAAACTGTTTTTT
CASSIVGQGREKLFF
>TRBV4-2|few|TRBD2|TRBJ2-3
TGTGCCAGCAGCCAAGCGGGGGGGCCAGATACGCAGTATTTT
CASSQAGGPDTQYF
>TRBV11-2|many|.|TRBJ2-3
TGTGCCAGCTCCCCAGGGTTTCAAGATACGCAGTATTTT
CASSPGFQDTQYF
>TRBV18|few|TRBD1|TRBJ1-2
TGTGCCAGCTCACCACCCCGGACAGGGGCTAACTATGGCTACACCTTC
CASSPPRTGANYGYTF
>TRBV4-1|.|.|TRBJ1-1
TGCGCCAGCAGCCCCCCCGGGACACGTAACACTGAAGCTTTCTTT
CASSPPGTRNTEAFF
>TRBV18|.|.|TRBJ1-2
TGTGCCAGCTCACCCCCCTTAGACAGGCGAATCAACTATGGCTACACCTTC
CASSPPLDRRINYGYTF
>TRBV24-1|many|.|TRBJ2-2
TGTGCCACCAGTGATTTGGCAGGGGAGCTGTTTTTT
CATSDLAGELFF
>TRBV4-2|few|TRBD2|TRBJ2-3
TGTGCCAGCAGCCAAGGGTTTAGCGGGAGCACAGATACGCAGTATTTT
CASSQGFSGSTDTQYF
>TRBV12-3/TRBV12-4|.|.|TRBJ2-4
TGTGCCAGCAGTTTAGGGACCGGGCTAGCCAAAAACATTCAGTACTTC
CASSLGTGLAKNIQYF
>TRBV7-2|.|TRBD1|TRBJ1-4
TGTGCCAGCAGCTTAGGATGGACAGGGGGCGAAAAACTGTTTTTT
CASSLGWTGGEKLFF
>TRBV6-6|.|.|TRBJ2-7
TGTGCCAGCAGTTACACACCCCTCCCCGGACACACCTACGAGCAGTACTTC
CASSYTPLPGHTYEQYF
>TRBV14|many|.|TRBJ2-3
TGTGCCAGCGCGCTCAATTCGAATACGCAGTATTTT
CASALNSNTQYF
>TRBV5-4|few|.|TRBJ2-5
TGTGCCAGCAGCTCCGACAGGCTCGAGACCCAGTACTTC
CASSSDRLETQYF
>TRBV20-1|many|.|TRBJ2-7
TGCAGTGCTGAACCGGGATTTCTCTCCTACGAGCAGTACTTC
CSAEPGFLSYEQYF
>TRBV28|many|TRBD1|TRBJ2-5
TGTGCCAGCAGTTTTTCGGGGCTAGGACAGGGGGCAAAGACCCAGTACTTC
CASSFSGLGQGAKTQYF
>TRBV7-2|.|TRBD2|TRBJ2-3
TGTGCCAGCAGCTGGGGACTAGCAGGGACCACAGATACGCAGTATTTT
CASSWGLAGTTDTQYF
>TRBV6-2/TRBV6-3|.|.|TRBJ1-5
TGTGCCAGCAGTTACCTGGACAGAATCGATCAGCCCCAGCATTTT
CASSYLDRIDQPQHF
>TRBV29-1|many|TRBD1|TRBJ2-7
TGCAGCGTTGAAGTCTCCCAGGGGGCGGTAAAGTACTTC
CSVEVSQGAVKYF
>TRBV10-3|few|.|TRBJ1-5
TGTGCCGTTCAGGGGAATAGCAATCAGCCCCAGCATTTT
CAVQGNSNQPQHF
>TRBV7-2|few|.|TRBJ1-4
TGTGCCAGCAGCTTAATGCCGATAGATGAAAAACTGTTTTTT
CASSLMPIDEKLFF
>TRBV4-1|many|.|TRBJ2-2
TGCGCCAGCAGTTTAGGACGGGGGAACACCGGGGAGCTGTTTTTT
CASSLGRGNTGELFF
>TRBV6-2/TRBV6-3|.|TRBD2|TRBJ2-3
TGTGCCAGCAGGGACGAGGCGGGGGGTTCCACAGATACGCAGTATTTT
CASRDEAGGSTDTQYF
>TRBV2|few|.|TRBJ1-6
TGTGCCAGCAGTGAAAATTCGGGAGGAGAGAATTCACCCCTCCACTTT
CASSENSGGENSPLHF
>TRBV20-1|many|.|TRBJ1-1
TGCAGTGCTAGAACGCCAGGAGGGAACACTGAAGCTTTCTTT
CSARTPGGNTEAFF
>TRBV5-1|few|TRBD2|TRBJ2-7
TGCGCCAGCAGCTTGTTCACTAGCGGGATACAAACCTACGAGCAGTACTTC
CASSLFTSGIQTYEQYF
>TRBV28|.|.|TRBJ1-5
TGTGCCAGCAGATCCGGACAGTTCAATCAGCCCCAGCATTTT
CASRSGQFNQPQHF
>TRBV7-8|.|.|TRBJ2-2
TGTGCCAGCAGCTTAGGGGGGCCAGGCACCGGGGAGCTGTTTTTT
CASSLGGPGTGELFF
>TRBV12-3/TRBV12-4|many|TRBD1|TRBJ1-2
TGTGCCAGCAGTTTTTCAGGGGGCCTCTATGGCTACACCTTC
CASSFSGGLYGYTF
>TRBV28|few|.|TRBJ1-1
TGTGCCAGCAGTTTGGCGGAGGGGAAGCCGAACACTGAAGCTTTCTTT
CASSLAEGKPNTEAFF
>TRBV18|few|.|TRBJ1-1
TGTGCCAGCTCGCGACTGGGTGAAGCTTTCTTT
CASSRLGEAFF
>TRBV7-3|many|TRBD2|TRBJ2-5
TGTGCCAGCAGCTTAACTGGTACTAGCGGGGGGTCTGCACAAGAGACCCAGTACTTC
CASSLTGTSGGSAQETQYF
>TRBV12-3/TRBV12-4|.|.|TRBJ1-5
TGTGCCAGCAGTCCGGGTCCCAAGTTCTCGGGGCTCAACCAGCCCCAGCATTTT
CASSPGPKFSGLNQPQHF
>TRBV6-2/TRBV6-3|many|.|TRBJ2-1
TGTGCCAGCAGCCGAACTGCATCGCGCTCCTACAATGAGCAGTTCTTC
CASSRTASRSYNEQFF
>TRBV11-3|many|TRBD2|TRBJ2-3
TGTGCCAGCAGCCCGCGGGGGACCACAGATACGCAGTATTTT
CASSPRGTTDTQYF
>TRBV18|.|.|TRBJ2-1
TGTGCCAGCTCACCACCCGGGACGGAACATTCCTACAATGAGCAGTTCTTC
CASSPPGTEHSYNEQFF
>TRBV5-6|few|.|TRBJ2-1
TGTGCCAGCAGCTTGGATTGGGGTTACAATGAGCAGTTCTTC
CASSLDWGYNEQFF
>TRBV6-6|many|TRBD2|TRBJ2-7
TGTGCCAGCAGTTACCCCGGACGGGAGGGGTACGAGCAGTACTTC
CASSYPGREGYEQYF
>TRBV20-1|few|.|TRBJ1-6
TGCAGTGCTAGGAGTGCAAGCTCCTATAATTCACCCCTCCACTTT
CSARSASSYNSPLHF
>TRBV29-1|.|.|TRBJ2-1
TGCAGCGTTGAAGATCGGGGGTTCTACAATGAGCAGTTCTTC
CSVEDRGFYNEQFF
>TRBV6-2/TRBV6-3|few|.|TRBJ2-3
TGTGCCAGCAGTCGAGGGGGGGAAGCAGATACGCAGTATTTT
CASSRGGEADTQYF
>TRBV29-1|many|.|TRBJ1-1
TGCAGCGTTGCGGGACAATTGAACACTGAAGCTTTCTTT
CSVAGQLNTEAFF
>TRBV28|many|.|TRBJ2-7
TGTGCCAGCACCCCCGGGGCTGCCCCCTACGAGCAGTACTTC
CASTPGAAPYEQYF
>TRBV27|.|.|TRBJ2-7
TGTGCCAGCAGTTTAGAGGGTGGGTACGAGCAGTACTTC
CASSLEGGYEQYF
>TRBV5-1|.|TRBD2|TRBJ2-3
TGCGCCAGCAACCTAGCGGGGGCCCGCACAGATACGCAGTATTTT
CASNLAGARTDTQYF
>TRBV12-3/TRBV12-4|.|.|TRBJ2-3
TGTGCCAGCAGTTTAGCGGCTAACCGGGTCGGAAGCACAGATACGCAGTATTTT
CASSLAANRVGSTDTQYF
>TRBV27|few|TRBD2|TRBJ2-4
TGTGCCAGCAGTTTAGGGCCTAGCGGCCAAAACATTCAGTACTTC
CASSLGPSGQNIQYF
>TRBV6-5|many|TRBD1|TRBJ1-3
TGTGCCAGCAGACTCAAGCCGGACAGGCGATACACCATATATTTT
CASRLKPDRRYTIYF
>TRBV10-3|few|.|TRBJ2-5
TGTGCCATCAGTGCGAATAGCCAAGAGACCCAGTACTTC
CAISANSQETQYF
>TRBV6-1|many|TRBD2|TRBJ2-7
TGTGCCAGCAGTGATTATGCGGGAGGTTCCTACGAGCAGTACTTC
CASSDYAGGSYEQYF
>TRBV20-1|few|.|TRBJ2-3
TGCAGTGCTAAAAAAGGAGGACCGGGACCTTCAGATACGCAGTATTTT
CSAKKGGPGPSDTQYF
>TRBV6-5|few|.|TRBJ1-1
TGTGCCAGCAGTTACTCAGCAGGTCGTATGAACACTGAAGCTTTCTTT
CASSYSAGRMNTEAFF
>TRBV12-3/TRBV12-4|once|.|TRBJ2-7
TGTGCCAGCAGCCCACAGTCCTACGAGCAGTACTTC
CASSPQSYEQYF
>TRBV11-2|.|TRBD2|TRBJ2-3
TGTGCCAGCAGCCGTAGCGGGGGGCTACAACAGGCAGATACGCAGTATTTT
CASSRSGGLQQADTQYF
>TRBV7-9|many|TRBD1|TRBJ2-5
TGTGCCAGCAGCATCGGACAGGGGCGGGAGACCCAGTACTTC
CASSIGQGRETQYF
>TRBV28|few|TRBD1|TRBJ2-7
TGTGCCAGCAGTCGCCGACTCGGACAGGTGTTTTCCTACGAGCAGTACTTC
CASSRRLGQVFSYEQYF
>TRBV27|many|TRBD1|TRBJ2-1
TGTGCCAGCAGTCAGGGGACAGGGAGTGACAATGAGCAGTTCTTC
CASSQGTGSDNEQFF
>TRBV11-2|many|TRBD2|TRBJ2-1
TGTGCCAGCAGCTTGGCTAGCGGGGGGGCTGGGTACAATGAGCAGTTCTTC
CASSLASGGAGYNEQFF
>TRBV4-3|many|.|TRBJ1-4
TGCGCCAGCAGCCAAGAATTTAGACAGAGTAATGAAAAACTGTTTTTT
CASSQEFRQSNEKLFF